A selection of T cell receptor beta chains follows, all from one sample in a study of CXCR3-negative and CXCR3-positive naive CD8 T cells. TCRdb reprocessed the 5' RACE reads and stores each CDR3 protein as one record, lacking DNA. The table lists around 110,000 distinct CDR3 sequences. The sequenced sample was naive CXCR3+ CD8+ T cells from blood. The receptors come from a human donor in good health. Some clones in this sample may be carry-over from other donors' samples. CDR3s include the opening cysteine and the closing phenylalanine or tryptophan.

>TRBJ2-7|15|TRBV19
CASSPSDGTGYEQYF
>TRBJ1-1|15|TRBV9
CASSVGPRVDTEAFF
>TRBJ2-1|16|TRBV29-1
CSAYEGLAGAYNEQFF
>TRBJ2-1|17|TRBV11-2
CASSSAGRGPSYNEQFF
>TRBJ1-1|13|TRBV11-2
CASSPPWSTEAFF
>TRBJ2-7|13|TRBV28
CASREDGAYEQYF
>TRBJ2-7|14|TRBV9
CASSAGTGRYEQYF
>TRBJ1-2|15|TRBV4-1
CASSQDPGQPYGYTF
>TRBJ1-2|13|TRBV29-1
CSVAGTTNYGYTF
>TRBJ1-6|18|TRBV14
CASSQAVEGSDRDSPLHF
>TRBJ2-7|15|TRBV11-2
CASSLDPRQGREQYF
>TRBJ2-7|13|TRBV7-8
CASSLGGEYEQYF
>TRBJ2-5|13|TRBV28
CASSGRNQETQYF
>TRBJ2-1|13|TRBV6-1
CASSEGDYNEQFF
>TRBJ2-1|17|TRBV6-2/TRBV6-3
CASSFRFRGAAYNEQFF
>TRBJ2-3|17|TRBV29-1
CSVEPNSLGDPGDTQYF
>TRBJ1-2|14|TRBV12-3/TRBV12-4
CASSLGRTVQGYTF
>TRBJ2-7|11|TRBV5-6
CASSRDYEQYF
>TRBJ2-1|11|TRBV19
CASQTGAEQFF
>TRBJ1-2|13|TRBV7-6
CASSPGDLSGYTF
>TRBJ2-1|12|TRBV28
CASSFSVDEQFF
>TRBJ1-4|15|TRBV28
CASSQGTGRNEKLFF
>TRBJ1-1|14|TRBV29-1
CSVQGGGGAAEAFF
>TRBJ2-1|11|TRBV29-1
CSVAGASEQFF
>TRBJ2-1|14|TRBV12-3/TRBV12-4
CASSFNSGRTEQFF
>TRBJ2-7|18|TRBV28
CASSLGLGAQVVGYEQYF
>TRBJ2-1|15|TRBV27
CASSSGTSVYNEQFF
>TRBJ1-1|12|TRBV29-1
CSVEARQGVVFF
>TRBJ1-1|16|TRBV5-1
CASSFSADSMNTEAFF
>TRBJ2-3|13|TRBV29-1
CSVSGGYKDTQYF
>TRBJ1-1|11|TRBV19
CASSYSLEAFF
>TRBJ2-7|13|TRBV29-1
CSGTGVSSYEQYF
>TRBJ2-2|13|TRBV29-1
CSAGGANTGELFF
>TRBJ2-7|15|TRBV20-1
CSARELAGGSYEQYF
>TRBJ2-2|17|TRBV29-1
CSVSRPGAAANTGELFF
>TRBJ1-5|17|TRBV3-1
CASSQDSNGQGDQPQHF
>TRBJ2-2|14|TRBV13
CASSLGANTGELFF
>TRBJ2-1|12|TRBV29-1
CSGDQGANEQFF
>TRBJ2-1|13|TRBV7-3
CASSLLYDNEQFF
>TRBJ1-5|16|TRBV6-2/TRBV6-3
CASSPQGFGDNQPQHF
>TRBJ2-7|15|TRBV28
CASSFRGLAGGEQYF
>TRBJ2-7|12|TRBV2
CASTTPEAEQYF
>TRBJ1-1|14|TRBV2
CASKGAGPNTEAFF
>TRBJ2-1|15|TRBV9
CASSVAGGSYNEQFF
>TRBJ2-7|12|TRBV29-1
CSVVKGAYEQYF
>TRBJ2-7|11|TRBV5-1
CASSFEYEQYF